The T cell receptor (beta chain) described here comes from a study of blood T cell repertoires in COVID-19. Study in general: Researchers got acute and convalescent COVID-19 samples from the United States, Italy and Spain. From T cells, B-cell-depleted T cells, or PBMCs came the material, which was cDNA or gDNA.

This CDR3 contains 16 residues. Per germline, CDR1 LNHDA and CDR2 SQIVND (reference sequence). V shed 3 bases and J shed 5 bases, with 17 bases lying between them. In the original workflow: For nucleated cells, counts were estimated from reference gene primer amplification. Clones were sequenced by immunoSEQ multiplex PCR, and TCRdb holds only the in-frame ones, with some missing. The D gene and trimming were derived from the DNA, and the V and J assignments and clone size from that table. The top ten clones hold less than 45% of a sample with more than 120,000 clones, about nine tenths of them seen once.

Sequences were obtained from peripheral blood. The chain carries TRBV19 and TRBJ1-5, with D possibly being TRBD1 (6 bases). The origin of this receptor is a man aged 45-60 years who had recovered from COVID-19. This CDR3 is CASSIPPGEGDQPQHF. The CDR3 region has the DNA TGTGCCAGTAGTATTCCCCCAGGGGAAGGAGATCAGCCCCAGCATTTT.